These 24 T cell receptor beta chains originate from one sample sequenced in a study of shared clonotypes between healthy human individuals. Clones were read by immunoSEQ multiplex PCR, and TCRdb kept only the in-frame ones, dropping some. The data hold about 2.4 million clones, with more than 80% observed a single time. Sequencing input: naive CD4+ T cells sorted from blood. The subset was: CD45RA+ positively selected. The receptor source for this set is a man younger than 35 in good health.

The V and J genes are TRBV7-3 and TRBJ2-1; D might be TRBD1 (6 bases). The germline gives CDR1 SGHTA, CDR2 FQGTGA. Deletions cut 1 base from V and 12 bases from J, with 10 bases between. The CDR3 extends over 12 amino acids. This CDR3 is CASSLSGTRQFF. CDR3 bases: TGTGCCAGCAGCTTAAGTGGGACAAGGCAGTTCTTC. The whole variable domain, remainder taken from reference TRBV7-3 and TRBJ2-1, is GAGVSQTPSNKVTEKGKYVELRCDPISGHTALYWYRQSLGQGPEFLIYFQGTGAADDSGLPNDRFFAVRPEGSVSTLKIQRTERGDSAVYLCASSLSGTRQFFGPGTRLTVL.

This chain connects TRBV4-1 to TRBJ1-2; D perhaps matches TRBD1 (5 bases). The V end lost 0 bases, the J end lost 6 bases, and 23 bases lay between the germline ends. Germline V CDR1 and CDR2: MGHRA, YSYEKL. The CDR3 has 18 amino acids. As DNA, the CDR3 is TGCGCCAGCAGCCAAGAAGGAGGTAGGGGCCGTCCCATGCATGGCTACACCTTC. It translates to CASSQEGGRGRPMHGYTF.

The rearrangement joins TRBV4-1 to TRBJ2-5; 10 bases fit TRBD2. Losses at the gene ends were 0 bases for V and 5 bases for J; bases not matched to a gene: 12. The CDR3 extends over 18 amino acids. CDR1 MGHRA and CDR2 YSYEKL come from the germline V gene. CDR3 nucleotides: TGCGCCAGCAGCCAAGATCTAGCTAGCGGGAGTTCCTTTGAGACCCAGTACTTC. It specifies CASSQDLASGSSFETQYF.

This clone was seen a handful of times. DNA for the CDR3: TGTGCCAGTAGTATAGGAGGGGGCGACAATCAGCCCCAGCATTTT. Translating gives CASSIGGGDNQPQHF. The V gene is TRBV19, the J gene TRBJ1-5; 7 bases map to TRBD1. The junction had 3 bases not matched to a gene; V was cut back by 1 base and J by 3 bases. The CDR3 consists of 15 residues. CDR1 is LNHDA, CDR2 SQIVND, per germline (reference sequence).

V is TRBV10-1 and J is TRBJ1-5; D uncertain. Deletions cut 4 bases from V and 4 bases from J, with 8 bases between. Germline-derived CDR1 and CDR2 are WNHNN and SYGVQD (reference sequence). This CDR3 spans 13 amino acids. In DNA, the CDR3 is TGCGCCAGCAGTGCCGGGCCTAATCAGCCCCAGCATTTT. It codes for CASSAGPNQPQHF.

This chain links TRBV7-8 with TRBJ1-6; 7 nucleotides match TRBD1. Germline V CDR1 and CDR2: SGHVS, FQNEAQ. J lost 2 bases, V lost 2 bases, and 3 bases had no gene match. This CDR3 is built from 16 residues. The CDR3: CASSLSGTAYNSPLHF. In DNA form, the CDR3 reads TGTGCCAGCAGCTTAAGCGGGACAGCCTATAATTCACCCCTCCACTTT.

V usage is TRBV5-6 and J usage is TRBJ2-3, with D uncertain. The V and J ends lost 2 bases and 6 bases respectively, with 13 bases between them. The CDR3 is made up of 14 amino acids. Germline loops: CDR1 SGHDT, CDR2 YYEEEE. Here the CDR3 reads CASSFGSLSDTQYF. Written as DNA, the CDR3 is TGTGCCAGCAGCTTCGGTAGTCTTTCCGATACGCAGTATTTT.

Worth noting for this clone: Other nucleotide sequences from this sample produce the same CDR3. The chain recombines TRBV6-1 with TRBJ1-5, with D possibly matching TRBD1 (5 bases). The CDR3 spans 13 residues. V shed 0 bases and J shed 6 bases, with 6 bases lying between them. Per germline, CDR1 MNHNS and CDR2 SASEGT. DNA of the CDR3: TGTGCCAGCAGTGAAGCGCAGGGTCAGCCCCAGCATTTT. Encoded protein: CASSEAQGQPQHF.

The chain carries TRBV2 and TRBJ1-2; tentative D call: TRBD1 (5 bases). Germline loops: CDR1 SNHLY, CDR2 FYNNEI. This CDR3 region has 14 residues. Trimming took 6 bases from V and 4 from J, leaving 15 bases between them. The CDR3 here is CASRGGPGLYGYTF. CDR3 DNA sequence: TGTGCCAGCAGAGGAGGTCCAGGGCTCTATGGCTACACCTTC.

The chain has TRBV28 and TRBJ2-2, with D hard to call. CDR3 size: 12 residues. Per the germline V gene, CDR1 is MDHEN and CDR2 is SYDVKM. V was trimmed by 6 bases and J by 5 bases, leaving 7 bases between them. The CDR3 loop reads CASSYRTGELFF. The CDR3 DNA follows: TGTGCCAGCAGCTACAGAACCGGGGAGCTGTTTTTT.

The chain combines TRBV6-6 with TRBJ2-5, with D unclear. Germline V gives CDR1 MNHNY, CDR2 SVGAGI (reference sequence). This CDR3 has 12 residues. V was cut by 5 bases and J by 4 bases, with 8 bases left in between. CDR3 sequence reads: CASSPVRETQYF. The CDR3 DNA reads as TGTGCCAGCAGTCCGGTCCGAGAGACCCAGTACTTC.

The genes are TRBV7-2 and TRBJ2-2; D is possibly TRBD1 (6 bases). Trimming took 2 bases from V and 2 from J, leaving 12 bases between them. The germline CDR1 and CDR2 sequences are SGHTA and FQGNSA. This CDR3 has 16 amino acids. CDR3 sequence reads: CASSLRQAINTGELFF. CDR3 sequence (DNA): TGTGCCAGCAGCTTAAGACAGGCGATTAACACCGGGGAGCTGTTTTTT.

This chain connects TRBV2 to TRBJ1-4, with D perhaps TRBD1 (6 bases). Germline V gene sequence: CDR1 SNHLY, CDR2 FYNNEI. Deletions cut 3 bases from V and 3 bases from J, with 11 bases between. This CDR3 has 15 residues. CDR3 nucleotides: TGTGCCAGCAGTGAGGGGGGCGTCTCTAATGAAAAACTGTTTTTT. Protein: CASSEGGVSNEKLFF.

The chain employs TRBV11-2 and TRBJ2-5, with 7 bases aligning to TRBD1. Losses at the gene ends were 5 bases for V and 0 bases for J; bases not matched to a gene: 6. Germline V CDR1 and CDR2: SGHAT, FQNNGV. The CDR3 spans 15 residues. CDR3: CASSDGTVYQETQYF. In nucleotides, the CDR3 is TGTGCCAGCAGCGACGGGACAGTCTACCAAGAGACCCAGTACTTC.

The CDR3 reads CASSRTVLGNEKLFF. In DNA form, the CDR3 reads TGTGCCAGCAGTCGGACCGTTCTAGGAAATGAAAAACTGTTTTTT. V gene TRBV6-6 combines with J gene TRBJ1-4; D call uncertain. Trimming removed 5 bases from V and 5 bases from J, with 15 bases in between. The V gene's germline CDR1 is MNHNY and CDR2 SVGAGI (reference sequence). The CDR3 contains 15 residues.

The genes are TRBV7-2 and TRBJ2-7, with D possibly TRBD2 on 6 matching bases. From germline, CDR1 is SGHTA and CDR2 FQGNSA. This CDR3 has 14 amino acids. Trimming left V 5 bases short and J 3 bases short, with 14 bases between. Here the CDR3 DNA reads TGTGCCAGCAGCCCAGTGGCGGGGCGCTACGAGCAGTACTTC. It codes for CASSPVAGRYEQYF.

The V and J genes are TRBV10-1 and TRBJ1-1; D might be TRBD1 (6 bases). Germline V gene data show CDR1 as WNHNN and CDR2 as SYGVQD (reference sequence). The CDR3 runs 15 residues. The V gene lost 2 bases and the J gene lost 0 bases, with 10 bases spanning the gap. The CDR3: CASSEAQGMNTEAFF. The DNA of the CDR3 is TGCGCCAGCAGTGAGGCTCAGGGGATGAACACTGAAGCTTTCTTT.

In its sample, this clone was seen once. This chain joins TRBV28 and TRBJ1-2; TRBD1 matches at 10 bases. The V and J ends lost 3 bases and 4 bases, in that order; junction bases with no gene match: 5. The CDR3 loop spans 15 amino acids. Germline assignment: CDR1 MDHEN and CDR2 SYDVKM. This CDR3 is CASSFGDRGPYGYTF. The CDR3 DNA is TGTGCCAGCAGTTTCGGAGACAGGGGGCCCTATGGCTACACCTTC.

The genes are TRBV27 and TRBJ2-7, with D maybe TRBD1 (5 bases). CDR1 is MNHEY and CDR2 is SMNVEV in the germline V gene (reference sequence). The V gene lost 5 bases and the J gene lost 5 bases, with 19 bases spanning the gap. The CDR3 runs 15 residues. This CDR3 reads CASSLQGRQGHEQYF. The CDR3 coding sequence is TGTGCCAGCAGTCTCCAGGGCAGGCAGGGCCACGAGCAGTACTTC.

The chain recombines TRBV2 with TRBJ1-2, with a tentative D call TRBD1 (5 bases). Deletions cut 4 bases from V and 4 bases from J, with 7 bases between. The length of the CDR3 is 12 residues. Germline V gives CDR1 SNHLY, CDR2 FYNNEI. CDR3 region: CASSVDIYGYTF. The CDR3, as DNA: TGTGCCAGCAGTGTGGACATCTATGGCTACACCTTC. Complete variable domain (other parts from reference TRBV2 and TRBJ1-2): EPEVTQTPSHQVTQMGQEVILRCVPISNHLYFYWYRQILGQKVEFLVSFYNNEISEKSEIFDDQFSVERPDGSNFTLKIRSTKLEDSAMYFCASSVDIYGYTFGSGTRLTVV.

The CDR3 is CAISESSGLIGELFF. DNA of the CDR3: TGTGCCATCAGTGAGTCGTCAGGGTTAATCGGGGAGCTGTTTTTT. This chain connects TRBV10-3 to TRBJ2-2; a weak D match, TRBD1 (5 bases). V was shortened by 0 bases and J by 7 bases, with 12 bases between the two germline ends. The V gene's germline CDR1 is ENHRY and CDR2 SYGVKD. This CDR3 is 15 amino acids long.

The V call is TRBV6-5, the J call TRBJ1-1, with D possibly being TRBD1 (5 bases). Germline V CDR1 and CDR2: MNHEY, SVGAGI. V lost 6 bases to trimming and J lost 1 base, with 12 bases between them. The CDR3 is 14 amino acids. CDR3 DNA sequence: TGTGCCAGCAGCATCGGGACGGCGAACACTGAAGCTTTCTTT. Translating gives CASSIGTANTEAFF.

The DNA for the CDR3 is TGTGCCAGCAGTGGCCCCTCTGGGTCCTATAATTCACCCCTCCACTTT. It codes for CASSGPSGSYNSPLHF. V gene TRBV6-1 combines with J gene TRBJ1-6, with no clear D. CDR3 length: 16 amino acids. From germline, CDR1 is MNHNS and CDR2 SASEGT. Trimming took 4 bases from V and 1 from J, leaving 11 bases between them.

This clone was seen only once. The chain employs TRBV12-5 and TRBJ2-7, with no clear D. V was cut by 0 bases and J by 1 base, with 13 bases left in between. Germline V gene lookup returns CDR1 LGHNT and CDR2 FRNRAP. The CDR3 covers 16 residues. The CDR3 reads CASGLVACELSYEQYF. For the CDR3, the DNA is TGTGCTAGTGGTTTGGTAGCGTGCGAGCTTTCCTACGAGCAGTACTTC. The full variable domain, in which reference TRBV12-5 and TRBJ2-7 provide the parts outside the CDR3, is DARVTQTPRHKVTEMGQEVTMRCQPILGHNTVFWYRQTMMQGLELLAYFRNRAPLDDSGMPKDRFSAEMPDATLATLKIQPSEPRDSAVYFCASGLVACELSYEQYFGPGTRLTVT.